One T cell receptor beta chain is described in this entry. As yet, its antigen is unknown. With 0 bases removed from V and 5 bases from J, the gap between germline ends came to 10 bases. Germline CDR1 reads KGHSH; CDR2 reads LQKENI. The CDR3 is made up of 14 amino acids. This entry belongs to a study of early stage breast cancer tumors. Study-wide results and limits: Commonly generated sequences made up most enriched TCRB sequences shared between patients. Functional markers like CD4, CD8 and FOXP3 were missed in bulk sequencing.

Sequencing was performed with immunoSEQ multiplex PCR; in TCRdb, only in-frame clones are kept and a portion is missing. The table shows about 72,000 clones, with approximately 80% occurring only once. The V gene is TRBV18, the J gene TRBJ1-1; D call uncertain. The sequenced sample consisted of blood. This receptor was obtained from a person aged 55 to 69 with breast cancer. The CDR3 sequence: CASSPPGKDTEAFF. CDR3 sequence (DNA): TGTGCCAGCTCACCACCCGGGAAGGATACTGAAGCTTTCTTT.